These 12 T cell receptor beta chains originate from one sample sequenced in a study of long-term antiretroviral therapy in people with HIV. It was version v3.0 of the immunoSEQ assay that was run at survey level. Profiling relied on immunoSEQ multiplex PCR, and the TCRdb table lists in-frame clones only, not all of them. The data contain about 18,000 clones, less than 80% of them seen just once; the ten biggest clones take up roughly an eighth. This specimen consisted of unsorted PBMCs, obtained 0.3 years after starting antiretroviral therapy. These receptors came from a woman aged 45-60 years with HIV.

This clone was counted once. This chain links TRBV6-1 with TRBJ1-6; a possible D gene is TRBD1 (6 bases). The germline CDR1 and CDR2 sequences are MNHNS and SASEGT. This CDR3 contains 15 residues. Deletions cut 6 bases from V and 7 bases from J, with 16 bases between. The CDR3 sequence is CASSRKPGDNSPLHF. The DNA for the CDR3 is TGTGCCAGCAGCCGGAAACCAGGGGACAATTCACCCCTCCACTTT.

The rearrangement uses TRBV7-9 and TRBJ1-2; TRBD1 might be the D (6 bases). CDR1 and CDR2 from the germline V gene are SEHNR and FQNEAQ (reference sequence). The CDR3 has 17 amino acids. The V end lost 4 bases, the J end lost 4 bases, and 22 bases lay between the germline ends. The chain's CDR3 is CASSSTEAGVILYGYTF. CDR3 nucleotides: TGTGCCAGCAGCTCAACCGAGGCAGGGGTTATTCTCTATGGCTACACCTTC.

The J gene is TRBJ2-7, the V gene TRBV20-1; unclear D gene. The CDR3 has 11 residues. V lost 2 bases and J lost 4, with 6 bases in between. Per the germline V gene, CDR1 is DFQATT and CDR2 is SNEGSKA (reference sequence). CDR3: CSARPQYEQYF. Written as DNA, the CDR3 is TGCAGTGCTAGACCCCAGTACGAGCAGTACTTC.

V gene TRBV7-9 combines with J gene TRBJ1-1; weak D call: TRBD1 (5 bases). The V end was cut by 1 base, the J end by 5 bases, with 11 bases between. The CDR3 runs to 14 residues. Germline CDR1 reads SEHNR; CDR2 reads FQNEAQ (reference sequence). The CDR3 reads CASSLGGESTEAFF. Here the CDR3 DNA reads TGTGCCAGCAGCTTAGGGGGCGAGAGTACTGAAGCTTTCTTT.

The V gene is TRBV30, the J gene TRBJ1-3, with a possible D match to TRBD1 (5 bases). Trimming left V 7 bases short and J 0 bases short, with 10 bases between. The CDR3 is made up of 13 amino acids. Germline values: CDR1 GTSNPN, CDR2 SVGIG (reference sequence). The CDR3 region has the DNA TGTGCCTCGCAACAGGACTCTGGAAACACCATATATTTT. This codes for CASQQDSGNTIYF. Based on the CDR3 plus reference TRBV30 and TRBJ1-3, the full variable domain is SQTIHQWPATLVQPVGSPLSLECTVEGTSNPNLYWYRQAAGRGLQLLFYSVGIGQISSEVPQNLSASRPQDRQFILSSKKLLLSDSGFYLCASQQDSGNTIYFGEGSWLTVV.

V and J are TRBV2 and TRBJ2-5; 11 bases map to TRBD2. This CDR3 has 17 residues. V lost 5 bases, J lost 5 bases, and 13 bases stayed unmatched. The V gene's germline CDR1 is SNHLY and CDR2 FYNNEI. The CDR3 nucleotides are TGTGCCAGCAGTTCACGCCAACTAGCGGGGGAGGGGGAGACCCAGTACTTC. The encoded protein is CASSSRQLAGEGETQYF.

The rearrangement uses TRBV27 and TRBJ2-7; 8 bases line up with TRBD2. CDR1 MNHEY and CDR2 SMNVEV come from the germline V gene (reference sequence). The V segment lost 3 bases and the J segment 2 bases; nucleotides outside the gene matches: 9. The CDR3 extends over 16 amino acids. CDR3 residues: CASSFRGGGKTYEQYF. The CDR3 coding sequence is TGTGCCAGCAGTTTCAGGGGCGGGGGGAAAACCTACGAGCAGTACTTC.

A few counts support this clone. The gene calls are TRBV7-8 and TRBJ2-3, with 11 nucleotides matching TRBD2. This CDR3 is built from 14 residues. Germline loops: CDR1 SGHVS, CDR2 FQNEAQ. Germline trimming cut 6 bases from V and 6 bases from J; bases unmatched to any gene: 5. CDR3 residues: CASSRSSGGDTQYF. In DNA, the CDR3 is TGTGCCAGCAGTCGTTCTAGCGGGGGGGATACGCAGTATTTT.

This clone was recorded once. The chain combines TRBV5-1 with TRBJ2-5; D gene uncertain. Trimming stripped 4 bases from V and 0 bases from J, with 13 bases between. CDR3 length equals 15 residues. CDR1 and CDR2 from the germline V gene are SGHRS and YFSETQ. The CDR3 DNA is TGCGCCAGCAGCACACGGACGGTGTACCAAGAGACCCAGTACTTC. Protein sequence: CASSTRTVYQETQYF.

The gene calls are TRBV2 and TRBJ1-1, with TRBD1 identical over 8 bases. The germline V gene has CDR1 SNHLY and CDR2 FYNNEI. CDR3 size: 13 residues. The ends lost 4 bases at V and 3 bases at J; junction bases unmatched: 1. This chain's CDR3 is CASSGQGYTEAFF. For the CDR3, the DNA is TGTGCCAGCAGTGGACAGGGGTACACTGAAGCTTTCTTT. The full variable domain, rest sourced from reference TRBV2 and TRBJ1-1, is EPEVTQTPSHQVTQMGQEVILRCVPISNHLYFYWYRQILGQKVEFLVSFYNNEISEKSEIFDDQFSVERPDGSNFTLKIRSTKLEDSAMYFCASSGQGYTEAFFGQGTRLTVV.

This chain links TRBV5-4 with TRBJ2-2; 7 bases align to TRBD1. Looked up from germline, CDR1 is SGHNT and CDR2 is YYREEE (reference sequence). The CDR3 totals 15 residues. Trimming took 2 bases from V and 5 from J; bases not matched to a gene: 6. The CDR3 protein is CASSFRQGSTGELFF. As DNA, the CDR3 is TGTGCCAGCAGCTTCCGACAGGGAAGTACCGGGGAGCTGTTTTTT.

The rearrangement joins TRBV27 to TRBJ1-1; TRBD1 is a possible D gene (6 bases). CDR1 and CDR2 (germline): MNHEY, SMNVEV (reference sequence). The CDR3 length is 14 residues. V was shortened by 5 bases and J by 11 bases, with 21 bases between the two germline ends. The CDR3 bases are TGTGCCAGCAGTGGCCGGGACAACCCGATGAGGGCTTTCTTT. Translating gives CASSGRDNPMRAFF.